Sequencing of this T cell receptor beta chain was carried out in a study of response to subunit inactivated influenza vaccine. Overall study findings and caveats: It was suggested by the authors that few new T cells are recruited by each seasonal influenza vaccination.

The CDR3 length is 15 residues. The V and J ends lost 0 bases and 8 bases respectively, with 13 bases between them. CDR1 is KGHDR and CDR2 is SFDVKD in the germline V gene. One entry per CDR3 protein results from TCRdb running MiXCR on the RT-PCR reads. The repertoire consists of about 520,000 distinct CDR3 sequences, with roughly 25% occurring once and the leading ten covering approximately 2%. A remark on this clonotype: The antigen is unknown.

The sequence came from a man aged 45 to 65 who received an inactivated influenza vaccine. Sequenced here: CD4+ T cells sorted from PBMCs, sampled approximately 5 days after vaccination. The gene calls are TRBV24-1 and TRBJ2-1, with D perhaps matching TRBD2 (5 bases). Here the CDR3 DNA reads TGTGCCACCAGTGATTTGCAGGTGGGAGCCGATGAGCAGTTCTTC. Its translation is CATSDLQVGADEQFF.